The rows below give T cell receptor beta chains drawn from one sample of a study of T cell responses to AZD1222 COVID-19 vaccine. TCRdb keeps only in-frame clones here, not all; method: immunoSEQ multiplex PCR. The sample includes 150,000 to 250,000 clones, just over 90% seen only once; the top ten take under 4%. Sequenced here: peripheral blood, sampled 28 days after the second AZD1222 dose. The receptor source for this set is an adult who received the AZD1222 COVID-19 vaccine. CDR3s include the opening cysteine and the closing phenylalanine or tryptophan. The D gene is left open where the match is weak. Only some rows state a clone size, as once, few, many or a class for expanded clones.

J gene	D gene	clone size	V gene	CDR3 protein	CDR3 DNA
TRBJ2-5	TRBD2	.	TRBV13	CASSLALAGTYQETQYF	TGTGCCAGCAGCTTAGCTCTAGCGGGAACGTACCAAGAGACCCAGTACTTC
TRBJ1-4	.	.	TRBV15	CATGESTTNEKLFF	TGTGCCACCGGGGAGTCCACAACTAATGAAAAACTGTTTTTT
TRBJ2-7	.	.	TRBV7-9	CASSLVVGDSEQYF	TGTGCCAGCAGCTTAGTAGTGGGAGACAGCGAGCAGTACTTC
TRBJ2-3	TRBD1	.	TRBV5-1	CASSLGTGTTDTQYF	TGCGCCAGCAGCTTGGGGACAGGGACAACAGATACGCAGTATTTT
TRBJ2-1	TRBD2	.	TRBV6-1	CASSDRSGRLYNEQFF	TGTGCCAGCAGTGACCGGAGCGGGAGACTATACAATGAGCAGTTCTTC
TRBJ2-7	TRBD1	.	TRBV2	CASSARDRGTTYEQYF	TGTGCCAGCAGTGCCCGGGACAGGGGTACGACCTACGAGCAGTACTTC
TRBJ2-7	TRBD2	.	TRBV5-1	CASSLPGLAGEQYF	TGCGCCAGCAGCTTGCCGGGACTAGCGGGGGAGCAGTACTTC
TRBJ1-1	TRBD1	.	TRBV5-3	CARSFEEAGGIKGTEAFF	TGTGCCAGAAGCTTTGAAGAGGCAGGGGGCATTAAGGGCACTGAAGCTTTCTTT
TRBJ2-1	.	.	TRBV3-1/TRBV3-2	CASSFLGITENEQFF	TGTGCCAGCAGCTTCTTGGGGATAACTGAAAATGAGCAGTTCTTC
TRBJ2-1	TRBD2	.	TRBV28	CASRETTSANEQFF	TGTGCCAGCAGAGAAACTACTAGCGCCAATGAGCAGTTCTTC
TRBJ1-5	.	.	TRBV10-3	CAISPTLGGTQPQHF	TGTGCCATCAGTCCAACGTTGGGGGGCACTCAGCCCCAGCATTTT
TRBJ2-7	TRBD2	.	TRBV9	CASSPDWGGYEQYF	TGTGCCAGCAGCCCAGACTGGGGGGGCTACGAGCAGTACTTC
TRBJ1-5	.	.	TRBV2	CASRTAGKPQHF	TGTGCAAGTAGGACAGCCGGCAAGCCCCAGCATTTT
TRBJ1-3	.	.	TRBV5-8	CASSFAGAQGNTIYF	TGTGCCAGCAGCTTTGCGGGGGCGCAGGGAAACACCATATATTTT
TRBJ1-6	TRBD1	once	TRBV28	CASGRDRGNSPLHF	TGTGCCAGCGGTAGGGACAGGGGCAATTCACCCCTCCACTTT
TRBJ2-7	TRBD2	.	TRBV7-2	CASSFLGSGRLYEQYF	TGTGCCAGCAGCTTCCTAGGTAGCGGGCGGCTGTACGAGCAGTACTTC
TRBJ2-7	TRBD1	.	TRBV2	CASRMDRAGEQYF	TGTGCCAGCAGAATGGACAGGGCCGGCGAGCAGTACTTC
TRBJ2-4	TRBD2	once	TRBV27	CASSWGGTENIQYF	TGTGCCAGCAGTTGGGGGGGTACGGAAAACATTCAGTACTTC
TRBJ2-5	.	.	TRBV7-2	CASSIPQETQYF	TGTGCCAGCAGCATACCCCAAGAGACCCAGTACTTC
TRBJ1-1	.	few	TRBV7-2	CASSLDQGTEAFF	TGTGCCAGCAGCTTAGACCAGGGCACTGAAGCTTTCTTT
TRBJ2-7	.	.	TRBV27	CASKITGPSYEQYF	TGTGCCAGTAAAATAACGGGGCCTTCCTACGAGCAGTACTTC
TRBJ2-7	TRBD2	once	TRBV6-5	CASPLTSGSAYEQYF	TGTGCCAGCCCGCTGACTAGCGGGAGTGCCTACGAGCAGTACTTC
TRBJ2-3	.	.	TRBV27	CASRPPISGILTDTQYF	TGTGCCAGCAGACCCCCCATTAGCGGTATCCTCACAGATACGCAGTATTTT
TRBJ2-5	TRBD2	.	TRBV13	CASSLISSASGGQETQYF	TGTGCCAGCAGCTTAATCTCGTCGGCTAGCGGGGGCCAAGAGACCCAGTACTTC
TRBJ2-1	TRBD2	.	TRBV9	CASSVAGGEIYNEQFF	TGTGCCAGCAGCGTAGCTGGGGGGGAGATCTACAATGAGCAGTTCTTC
TRBJ2-3	TRBD2	.	TRBV6-2/TRBV6-3	CASSDRGGSTDTQYF	TGTGCCAGCAGTGACCGCGGGGGTAGCACAGATACGCAGTATTTT
TRBJ2-2	TRBD2	.	TRBV29-1	CSVVLADTGELFF	TGCAGCGTCGTCCTAGCGGACACCGGGGAGCTGTTTTTT
TRBJ1-3	.	.	TRBV6-6	CASSLNLRESGNTIYF	TGTGCCAGTTCTCTAAACCTCAGAGAATCTGGAAACACCATATATTTT
TRBJ2-2	TRBD2	.	TRBV5-1	CASNLGVAGGTNTGELFF	TGCGCCAGCAACCTCGGGGTAGCGGGAGGAACGAACACCGGGGAGCTGTTTTTT
TRBJ1-6	TRBD1	.	TRBV11-2	CASSLGTGPNSPLHF	TGTGCCAGCAGCTTAGGGACAGGCCCGAATTCACCCCTCCACTTT
TRBJ1-1	.	few	TRBV19	CASMLTGTTEAFF	TGTGCCAGTATGCTAACGGGAACCACTGAAGCTTTCTTT
TRBJ1-2	.	.	TRBV5-1	CASSLGVDGYTF	TGCGCCAGCAGCTTGGGCGTGGACGGCTACACCTTC
TRBJ2-7	.	.	TRBV3-1/TRBV3-2	CASSQGVSYEQYF	TGTGCCAGCAGCCAGGGGGTCTCCTACGAGCAGTACTTC
TRBJ1-6	.	few	TRBV5-1	CASSLGETDSPLHF	TGCGCCAGCAGCTTAGGGGAGACCGATTCACCCCTCCACTTT
TRBJ1-1	.	.	TRBV30	CAWSRGEAFF	TGTGCCTGGTCGAGGGGGGAAGCTTTCTTT
TRBJ2-1	TRBD2	.	TRBV2	CASNELGLADYNEQFF	TGTGCCAGCAATGAGCTAGGACTAGCGGACTACAATGAGCAGTTCTTC
TRBJ2-5	.	once	TRBV9	CASSPIPKETQYF	TGTGCCAGCAGCCCGATTCCGAAAGAGACCCAGTACTTC
TRBJ2-3	TRBD2	.	TRBV15	CATSAGLAGDFATDTQYF	TGTGCCACCAGCGCGGGACTAGCGGGAGATTTCGCCACAGATACGCAGTATTTT
TRBJ2-1	.	once	TRBV3-1/TRBV3-2	CASSPYVGNEQFF	TGTGCCAGCAGCCCCTACGTCGGTAATGAGCAGTTCTTC
TRBJ2-7	TRBD2	.	TRBV27	CASSSGTSGTYEQYF	TGTGCCAGCAGTTCCGGGACTAGCGGCACCTACGAGCAGTACTTC
TRBJ2-5	.	once	TRBV6-5	CASSFSGETQYF	TGTGCCAGCAGCTTTAGCGGAGAGACCCAGTACTTC
TRBJ1-1	.	once	TRBV7-9	CASGLQGWTEAFF	TGTGCCAGCGGTCTTCAAGGTTGGACTGAAGCTTTCTTT
TRBJ1-1	.	.	TRBV7-9	CASSITRGTEAFF	TGTGCCAGCAGCATTACTAGGGGCACTGAAGCTTTCTTT
TRBJ1-1	TRBD1	.	TRBV5-1	CASRPGQGFTEAFF	TGCGCCAGCAGACCGGGACAGGGATTTACTGAAGCTTTCTTT